The 28 T cell receptor beta chains below all came from one sample that was sequenced in a study of shared clonotypes between healthy human individuals. Libraries were prepared by immunoSEQ multiplex PCR; TCRdb keeps only in-frame clonotypes and omits some of them. The table shows fewer than 200,000 clones, with approximately 61% occurring only once. Sequenced input: memory CD4+ T cells sorted from blood. Subset defined: CD45RA-negative fraction. The receptor set was obtained from a man aged 30-40 years in good health.

For this clone: This may come from a read error, since a much larger clone is one base off. The chain employs TRBV7-6 and TRBJ2-7, with 12 bases identical to TRBD2. The CDR3 has 16 residues. Germline V gene sequence: CDR1 SGHVS, CDR2 FNYEAQ. The DNA of the CDR3 is TGTGCCGGCAGCCCCCAACGGACTAGCGGGAACAACGAGCAGTACTTC. Translation gives CAGSPQRTSGNNEQYF.

J is TRBJ2-7 and V is TRBV18; a weak D match, TRBD2 (6 bases). Trimming stripped 0 bases from V and 1 base from J, with 7 bases between. The CDR3 spans 14 residues. Germline values: CDR1 KGHSH, CDR2 LQKENI. The CDR3 nucleotides read TGTGCCAGCTCACCACCGGCGGGGTCCTACGAGCAGTACTTC. Amino acids: CASSPPAGSYEQYF.

This clone appeared once. The V and J genes are TRBV5-1 and TRBJ2-3; D is undetermined. The CDR3 is 13 residues long. Between the trimmed V and J ends, which lost 4 bases and 5 bases, there was a span of 11 bases. Per the germline V gene, CDR1 is SGHRS and CDR2 is YFSETQ. CDR3 sequence: CASSRTRLDTQYF. The CDR3 DNA reads as TGCGCCAGCAGCCGCACCAGACTAGATACGCAGTATTTT.

V usage is TRBV18 and J usage is TRBJ2-2; tentative D call: TRBD2 (5 bases). Trimming took 4 bases from V and 2 from J, leaving 14 bases between them. Germline assignment: CDR1 KGHSH and CDR2 LQKENI. The CDR3 is 16 amino acids. Here the CDR3 DNA reads TGTGCCAGCTCACTCCTGGACGGAGGAAACACCGGGGAGCTGTTTTTT. It translates to CASSLLDGGNTGELFF.

Only one count was recorded for this clone. The chain recombines TRBV11-1 with TRBJ2-7, with no clear D. Trimming stripped 5 bases from V and 3 bases from J, with 14 bases between. This CDR3 has 14 amino acids. The germline gives CDR1 SGHAT, CDR2 FQDESV (reference sequence). The CDR3 coding sequence is TGTGCCAGCAGCCCGAATACAGATAGCTACGAGCAGTACTTC. Translating it yields CASSPNTDSYEQYF.

The genes are TRBV19 and TRBJ2-1; D is possibly TRBD2 (6 bases). The CDR3 is 14 residues long. Trimming took off 6 bases at V and 6 bases at J, with 15 bases between the two ends. CDR1 is LNHDA and CDR2 is SQIVND in the germline V gene (reference sequence). The CDR3: CASRTGYGGNEQFF. The CDR3 DNA reads TGTGCCAGTAGAACAGGCTACGGGGGCAATGAGCAGTTCTTC.

The chain combines TRBV27 with TRBJ1-1; 8 bases match TRBD1. Trimming took 9 bases from V and 2 from J; bases not matched to a gene: 5. The CDR3 is 13 amino acids. Germline V gene lookup returns CDR1 MNHEY and CDR2 SMNVEV (reference sequence). DNA for the CDR3: TGTGCCAGTAGGGGACAGGTCAACACTGAAGCTTTCTTT. Protein sequence: CASRGQVNTEAFF.

The chain employs TRBV21-1 and TRBJ2-4; the DNA was not compared with TRBD1, the D call given in the table. TRBV21-1 is described as a pseudogene. This CDR3 region has 16 residues. The CDR3 nucleotides are TGTGCCAGAATGAGCAGGGCCCGAGGCCCTAAAAACATTCAGTACTTC. Translating gives CARMSRARGPKNIQYF.

The CDR3 DNA follows: TGTGCCAGTAGTATATTTCCCGAGGCAGGCCGGCCCTACGAGCAGTACTTC. This translates into CASSIFPEAGRPYEQYF. The chain carries TRBV19 and TRBJ2-7; D is unresolved. Germline loops: CDR1 LNHDA, CDR2 SQIVND (reference sequence). V shed 2 bases and J shed 2 bases, with 19 bases lying between them. The CDR3 sequence is 17 residues long.

In this sample, this clone turned up a few times. This sequence joins TRBV5-1 and TRBJ2-7; tentatively, D is TRBD1 (5 bases). The CDR3 extends over 12 amino acids. Per the germline V gene, CDR1 is SGHRS and CDR2 is YFSETQ. Trimming removed 7 bases at V and 4 bases at J, with 12 bases between. The CDR3 sequence: CASGPGLYEQYF. As DNA, the CDR3 is TGCGCCAGCGGTCCAGGGTTATACGAGCAGTACTTC.

J is TRBJ1-1 and V is TRBV5-1; D unresolved. Germline values: CDR1 SGHRS, CDR2 YFSETQ. The CDR3 spans 16 residues. The V gene lost 0 bases and the J gene lost 0 bases, with 12 bases spanning the gap. CDR3 sequence: CASSLEIGRMNTEAFF. The DNA for the CDR3 is TGCGCCAGCAGCTTGGAGATAGGACGGATGAACACTGAAGCTTTCTTT.

The rearrangement joins TRBV4-1 to TRBJ1-3; 7 bases are a match to TRBD1. This CDR3 region has 17 residues. V trimming: 0 bases; J trimming: 2 bases; junction bases outside the gene matches: 7. Germline V lookup: CDR1 MGHRA, CDR2 YSYEKL. Written as DNA, the CDR3 is TGCGCCAGCAGCCAAGATCCCCAGGGGGAAGCTGGAAACACCATATATTTT. Translation gives CASSQDPQGEAGNTIYF.

The rearrangement joins TRBV6-1 to TRBJ2-3; possible D gene TRBD2, 5 bases. This CDR3 comprises 14 residues. Trimming pared 3 bases from V and 0 bases from J, leaving 7 bases between. Germline CDR1 and CDR2: MNHNS and SASEGT. CDR3 coding DNA: TGTGCCAGCAGTGATGGACTGAGCACAGATACGCAGTATTTT. Amino acid sequence: CASSDGLSTDTQYF.

CDR3: CASSAGTIYGYTF. CDR3 nucleotide sequence: TGTGCCAGCAGTGCCGGGACCATCTATGGCTACACCTTC. The chain has TRBV6-6 and TRBJ1-2, with a weak D call TRBD1 (5 bases). Trimming cost V 5 bases and J 4 bases, with 11 bases left between them. This CDR3 spans 13 amino acids. Germline V gene sequence: CDR1 MNHNY, CDR2 SVGAGI (reference sequence).

The chain uses TRBV7-9 and TRBJ2-3; 8 positions agree with TRBD2. Looked up from germline, CDR1 is SEHNR and CDR2 is FQNEAQ (reference sequence). CDR3 length equals 17 residues. Losses at the gene ends were 5 bases for V and 3 bases for J; bases not matched to a gene: 13. DNA of the CDR3: TGTGCCAGCAGCCCCAGAGCTACTAGCGGCAAAACAGATACGCAGTATTTT. It encodes CASSPRATSGKTDTQYF.

CDR3 amino acids: CASSSRGQETQYF. DNA of the CDR3: TGTGCCAGCAGCTCGAGGGGGCAAGAGACCCAGTACTTC. V gene TRBV11-3 combines with J gene TRBJ2-5, with D tentatively TRBD1 (6 bases). Germline V gives CDR1 SGHNT, CDR2 YENEEA. There are 13 residues in the CDR3. The V gene lost 4 bases and the J gene lost 2 bases, with 8 bases spanning the gap.

This clone was observed once. The chain links TRBV9 to TRBJ2-1, with unresolved D. Trimming stripped 3 bases from V and 10 bases from J, with 11 bases between. Looked up from germline, CDR1 is SGDLS and CDR2 is YYNGEE. CDR3 length equals 12 residues. The CDR3 is CASSATYGEQFF. In DNA form, the CDR3 reads TGTGCCAGCAGCGCTACCTATGGGGAGCAGTTCTTC.

The gene calls are TRBV18 and TRBJ2-7, with D maybe TRBD2 (6 bases). CDR3 length: 15 amino acids. The germline V and J ends were trimmed by 1 base and 2 bases, with 12 bases remaining between them. Looked up from germline, CDR1 is KGHSH and CDR2 is LQKENI. The CDR3 bases are TGTGCCAGCTCACCACGGGGGGTTGTCCCCTACGAGCAGTACTTC. This encodes CASSPRGVVPYEQYF.

This sequence joins TRBV5-4 and TRBJ2-6; D perhaps matches TRBD1 (6 bases). V was trimmed by 1 base and J by 2 bases, leaving 13 bases between them. Germline CDR1 SGHNT, CDR2 YYREEE (reference sequence). This CDR3 comprises 17 residues. CDR3 coding DNA: TGTGCCAGCAGCTTGTCACAGGGCTTAGCTGGGGCCAACGTCCTGACTTTC. As protein: CASSLSQGLAGANVLTF. Together with reference TRBV5-4 and TRBJ2-6, the CDR3 gives the full variable domain: ETGVTQSPTHLIKTRGQQVTLRCSSQSGHNTVSWYQQALGQGPQFIFQYYREEENGRGNFPPRFSGLQFPNYSSELNVNALELDDSALYLCASSLSQGLAGANVLTFGAGSRLTVL.

CDR3 sequence: CASGALVPGYTF. The CDR3 DNA reads TGCGCCAGCGGGGCCCTGGTACCTGGCTACACCTTC. The gene calls are TRBV5-1 and TRBJ1-2; a weak D match, TRBD1 (5 bases). There are 12 residues in the CDR3. CDR1 is SGHRS, CDR2 YFSETQ, per germline. V lost 7 bases and J lost 7, with 14 bases in between. Combining the CDR3 with reference TRBV5-1 and TRBJ1-2 gives the whole variable domain KAGVTQTPRYLIKTRGQQVTLSCSPISGHRSVSWYQQTPGQGLQFLFEYFSETQRNKGNFPGRFSGRQFSNSRSEMNVSTLELGDSALYLCASGALVPGYTFGSGTRLTVV.

The chain joins TRBV5-4 to TRBJ2-1; D possibly uses TRBD1 or TRBD2 (5 bases each). The V gene's germline CDR1 is SGHNT and CDR2 YYREEE (reference sequence). The V gene lost 4 bases and the J gene lost 1 base, with 15 bases spanning the gap. This CDR3 has 16 amino acids. The CDR3 nucleotides are TGTGCCAGCAGCAGACCCGGGACCGCATCCTACAATGAGCAGTTCTTC. Protein sequence: CASSRPGTASYNEQFF.

There are many counts of this clone. This chain links TRBV5-1 with TRBJ1-2; a weak D match, TRBD1 (6 bases). Germline V gene data show CDR1 as SGHRS and CDR2 as YFSETQ. The CDR3 totals 13 residues. Deletions cut 2 bases from V and 8 bases from J, with 13 bases between. In nucleotides, the CDR3 is TGCGCCAGCAGCTTAACAGGGACGCGGGGCTACACCTTC. Protein product: CASSLTGTRGYTF. Using reference TRBV5-1 and TRBJ1-2 for the parts outside the CDR3, the full variable domain is KAGVTQTPRYLIKTRGQQVTLSCSPISGHRSVSWYQQTPGQGLQFLFEYFSETQRNKGNFPGRFSGRQFSNSRSEMNVSTLELGDSALYLCASSLTGTRGYTFGSGTRLTVV.

The chain carries TRBV9 and TRBJ2-1, with D hard to call. The CDR3 covers 14 residues. V lost 0 bases to trimming and J lost 8 bases, with 12 bases between them. CDR1 and CDR2 (germline): SGDLS, YYNGEE. The CDR3 sequence is CASSVATTRDEQFF. In DNA, the CDR3 is TGTGCCAGCAGCGTAGCTACTACCCGCGATGAGCAGTTCTTC.

The chain has TRBV5-1 and TRBJ1-5; 7 bases are shared with TRBD1. CDR1 SGHRS and CDR2 YFSETQ come from the germline V gene. Trimming at V came to 4 bases and at J to 0 bases, leaving 10 bases not matched to a gene. This CDR3 region has 17 residues. The CDR3 spells CASSRTGERYSNQPQHF. Here the CDR3 DNA reads TGCGCCAGCAGCAGAACAGGGGAAAGGTATAGCAATCAGCCCCAGCATTTT. The full variable domain, in which reference TRBV5-1 and TRBJ1-5 provide the parts outside the CDR3, is KAGVTQTPRYLIKTRGQQVTLSCSPISGHRSVSWYQQTPGQGLQFLFEYFSETQRNKGNFPGRFSGRQFSNSRSEMNVSTLELGDSALYLCASSRTGERYSNQPQHFGDGTRLSIL.

This clone has only a few counts. The chain employs TRBV18 and TRBJ2-7; TRBD1 is a possible D gene (5 bases). Trimming stripped 1 base from V and 3 bases from J, with 10 bases between. This CDR3 has 14 amino acids. Germline V gene lookup returns CDR1 KGHSH and CDR2 LQKENI. CDR3 DNA: TGTGCCAGCTCACCACAGGGGATGGGCTACGAGCAGTACTTC. As protein: CASSPQGMGYEQYF.

The chain recombines TRBV5-1 with TRBJ1-3; 8 positions match TRBD1. The CDR3 loop spans 15 amino acids. The J segment lost 2 bases and the V segment lost 4 bases, leaving 5 bases of the junction unmatched. The germline V gene encodes CDR1 SGHRS and CDR2 YFSETQ. CDR3 coding DNA: TGCGCCAGCAGCAACGGACAGGGAACTGGAAACACCATATATTTT. Translation gives CASSNGQGTGNTIYF.

This clone appeared a few times. The chain has TRBV5-1 and TRBJ2-7; 12 bases are a match to TRBD2. The CDR3 contains 15 residues. Germline-derived CDR1 and CDR2 are SGHRS and YFSETQ. V gave up 4 bases and J gave up 7 bases; unmatched junction bases: 9. This CDR3 reads CASSVESTSGREQYF. The CDR3 DNA sequence: TGCGCCAGCAGCGTCGAAAGCACTAGCGGGAGGGAGCAGTACTTC.

This clone was detected a few times. The rearrangement links TRBV29-1 to TRBJ1-2; a possible D gene is TRBD1 (5 bases). Trimming removed 1 base at V and 6 bases at J, with 9 bases between. CDR3 length: 12 residues. Germline CDR1 reads SQVTM; CDR2 reads ANQGSEA. The CDR3 protein is CSVEGGPDGYTF. CDR3 bases: TGCAGCGTTGAAGGGGGCCCCGATGGCTACACCTTC.